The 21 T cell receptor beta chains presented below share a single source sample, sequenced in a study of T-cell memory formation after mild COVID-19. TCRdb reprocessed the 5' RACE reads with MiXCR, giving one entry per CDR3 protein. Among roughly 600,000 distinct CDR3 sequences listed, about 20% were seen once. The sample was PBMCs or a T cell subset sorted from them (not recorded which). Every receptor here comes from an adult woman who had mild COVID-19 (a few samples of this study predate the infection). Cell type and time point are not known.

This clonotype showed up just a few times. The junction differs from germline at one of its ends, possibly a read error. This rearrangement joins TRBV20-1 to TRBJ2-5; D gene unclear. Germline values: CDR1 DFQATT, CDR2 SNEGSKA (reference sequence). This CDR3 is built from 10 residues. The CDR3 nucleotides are TGCAGTGCTAGAGACGGACCTCCCTCTTTC. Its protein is CSARDGPPSF.

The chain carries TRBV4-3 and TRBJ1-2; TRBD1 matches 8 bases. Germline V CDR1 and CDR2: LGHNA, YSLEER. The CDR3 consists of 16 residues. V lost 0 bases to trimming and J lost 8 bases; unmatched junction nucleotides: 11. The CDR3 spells CASSQDALQGARGYTF. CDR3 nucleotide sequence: TGCGCCAGCAGCCAAGACGCGCTGCAGGGGGCGCGGGGCTACACCTTC.

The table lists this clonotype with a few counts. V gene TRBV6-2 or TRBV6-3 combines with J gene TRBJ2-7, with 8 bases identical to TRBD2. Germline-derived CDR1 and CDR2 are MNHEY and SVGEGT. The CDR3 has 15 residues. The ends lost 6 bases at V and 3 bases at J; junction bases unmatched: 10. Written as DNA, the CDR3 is TGTGCCAGCAGGAACCTTTCCCGGGGGGGCTACGAGCAGTACTTC. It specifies CASRNLSRGGYEQYF.

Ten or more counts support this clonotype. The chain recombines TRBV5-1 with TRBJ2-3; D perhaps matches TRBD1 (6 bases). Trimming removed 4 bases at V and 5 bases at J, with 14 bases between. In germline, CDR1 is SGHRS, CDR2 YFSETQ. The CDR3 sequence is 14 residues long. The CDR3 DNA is TGCGCCAGCAGCCAGGGGCAGGCAGGAGATACGCAGTATTTT. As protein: CASSQGQAGDTQYF.

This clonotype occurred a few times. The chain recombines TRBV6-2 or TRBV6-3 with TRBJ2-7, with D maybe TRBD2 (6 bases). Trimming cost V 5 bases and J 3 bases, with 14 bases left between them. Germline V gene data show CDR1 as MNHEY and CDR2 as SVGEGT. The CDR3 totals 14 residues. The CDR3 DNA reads TGTGCCAGCAGTATTTGGTCCGGGGGCTACGAGCAGTACTTC. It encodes CASSIWSGGYEQYF.

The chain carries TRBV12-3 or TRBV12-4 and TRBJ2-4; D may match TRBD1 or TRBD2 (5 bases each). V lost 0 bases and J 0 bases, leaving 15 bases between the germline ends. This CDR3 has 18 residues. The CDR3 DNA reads TGTGCCAGCAGTTTAGCGCGGTGGAAGAGGGGAGCCAAAAACATTCAGTACTTC. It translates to CASSLARWKRGAKNIQYF.

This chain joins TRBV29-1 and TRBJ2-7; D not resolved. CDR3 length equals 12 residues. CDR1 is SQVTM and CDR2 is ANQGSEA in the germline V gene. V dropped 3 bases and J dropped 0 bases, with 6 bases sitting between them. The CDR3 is CSVELVSYEQYF. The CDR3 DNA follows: TGCAGCGTTGAGCTCGTCTCCTACGAGCAGTACTTC.

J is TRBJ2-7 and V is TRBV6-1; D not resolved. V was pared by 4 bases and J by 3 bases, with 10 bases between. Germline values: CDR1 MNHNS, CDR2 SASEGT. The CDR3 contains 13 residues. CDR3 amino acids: CASSARIYYEQYF. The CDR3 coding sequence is TGTGCCAGCAGTGCCAGGATTTACTACGAGCAGTACTTC.

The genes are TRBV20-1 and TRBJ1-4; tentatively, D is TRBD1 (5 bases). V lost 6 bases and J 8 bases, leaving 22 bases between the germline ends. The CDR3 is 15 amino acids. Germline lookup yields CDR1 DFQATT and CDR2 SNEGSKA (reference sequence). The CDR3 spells CSATLGGSSREKLFF. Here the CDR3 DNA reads TGCAGTGCCACCCTTGGGGGTTCGAGTAGGGAAAAACTGTTTTTT.

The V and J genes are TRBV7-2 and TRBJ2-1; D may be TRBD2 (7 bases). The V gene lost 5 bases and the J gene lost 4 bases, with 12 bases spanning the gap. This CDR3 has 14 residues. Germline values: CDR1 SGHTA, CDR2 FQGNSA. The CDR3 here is CASSRGDMYNEQFF. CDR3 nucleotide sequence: TGTGCCAGCAGCCGGGGGGACATGTACAATGAGCAGTTCTTC.

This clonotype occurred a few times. The CDR3: CASSAQAANLYGYTF. In nucleotides, the CDR3 is TGTGCCAGCAGTGCCCAGGCAGCAAACCTCTATGGCTACACCTTC. V and J are TRBV12-3 or TRBV12-4 and TRBJ1-2; D is unresolved. The ends were cut back, 5 bases at V and 4 bases at J, with 17 bases in the middle. The CDR3 loop spans 15 amino acids.

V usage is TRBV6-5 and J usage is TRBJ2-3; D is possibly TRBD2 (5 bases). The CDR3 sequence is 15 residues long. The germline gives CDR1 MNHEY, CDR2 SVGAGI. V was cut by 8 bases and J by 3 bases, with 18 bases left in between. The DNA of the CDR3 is TGTGCCAGCTCTCCCCCGGGCTGGAGGACAGATACGCAGTATTTT. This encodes CASSPPGWRTDTQYF.

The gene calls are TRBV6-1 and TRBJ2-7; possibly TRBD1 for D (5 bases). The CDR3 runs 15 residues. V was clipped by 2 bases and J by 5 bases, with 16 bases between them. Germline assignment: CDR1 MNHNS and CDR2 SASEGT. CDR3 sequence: CASSERKGRTDEQYF. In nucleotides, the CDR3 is TGTGCCAGCAGTGAAAGGAAGGGGCGTACGGACGAGCAGTACTTC.

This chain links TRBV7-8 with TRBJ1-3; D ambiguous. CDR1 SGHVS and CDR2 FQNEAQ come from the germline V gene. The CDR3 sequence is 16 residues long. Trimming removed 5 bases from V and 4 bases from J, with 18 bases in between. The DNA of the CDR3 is TGTGCCAGCAGCCCCCGTCTGGGCGTGGAGGGAAACACCATATATTTT. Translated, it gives CASSPRLGVEGNTIYF.

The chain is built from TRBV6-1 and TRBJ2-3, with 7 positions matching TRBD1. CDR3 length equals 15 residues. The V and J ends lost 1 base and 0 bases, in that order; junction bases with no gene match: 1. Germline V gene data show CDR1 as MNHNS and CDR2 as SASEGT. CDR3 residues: CASSEDRGSTDTQYF. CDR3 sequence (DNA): TGTGCCAGCAGTGAAGACAGGGGTAGCACAGATACGCAGTATTTT.

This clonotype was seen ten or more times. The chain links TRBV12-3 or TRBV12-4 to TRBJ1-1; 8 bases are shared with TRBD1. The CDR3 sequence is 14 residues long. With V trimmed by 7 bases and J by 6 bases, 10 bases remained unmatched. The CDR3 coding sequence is TGTGCCAGCAACCCGAACAGGGGGGGCCCTGAAGCTTTCTTT. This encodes CASNPNRGGPEAFF.

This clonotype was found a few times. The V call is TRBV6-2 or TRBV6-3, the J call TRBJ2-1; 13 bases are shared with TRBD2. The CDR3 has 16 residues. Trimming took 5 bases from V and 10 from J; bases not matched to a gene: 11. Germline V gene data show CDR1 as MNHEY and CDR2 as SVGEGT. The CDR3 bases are TGTGCCAGCAGTCTGGGACTAGCGGGAAGCCTGGGGGAGCAGTTCTTC. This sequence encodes CASSLGLAGSLGEQFF.

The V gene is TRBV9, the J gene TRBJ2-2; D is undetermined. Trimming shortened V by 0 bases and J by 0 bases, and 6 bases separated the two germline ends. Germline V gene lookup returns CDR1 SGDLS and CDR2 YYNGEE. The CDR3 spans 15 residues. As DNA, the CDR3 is TGTGCCAGCAGCGTAGGAGCTTCGAACACCGGGGAGCTGTTTTTT. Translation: CASSVGASNTGELFF.

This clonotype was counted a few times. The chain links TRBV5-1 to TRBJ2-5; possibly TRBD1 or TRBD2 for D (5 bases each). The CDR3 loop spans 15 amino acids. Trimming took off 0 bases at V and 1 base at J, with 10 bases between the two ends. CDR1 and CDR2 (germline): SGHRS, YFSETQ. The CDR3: CASSLGARGQETQYF. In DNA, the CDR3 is TGCGCCAGCAGCTTGGGGGCGAGGGGCCAAGAGACCCAGTACTTC.

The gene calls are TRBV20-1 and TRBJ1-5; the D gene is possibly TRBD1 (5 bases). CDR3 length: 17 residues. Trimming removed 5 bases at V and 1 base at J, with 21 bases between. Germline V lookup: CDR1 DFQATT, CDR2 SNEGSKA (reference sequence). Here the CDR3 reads CSASGTGGITSNQPQHF. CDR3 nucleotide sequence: TGCAGTGCTTCCGGGACTGGAGGTATCACAAGCAATCAGCCCCAGCATTTT.

For the CDR3, the DNA is TGCGCCAGCAGCTTGCCAGGGGCGGACGGCTACACCTTC. It yields the protein CASSLPGADGYTF. The chain carries TRBV5-1 and TRBJ1-2; D may be TRBD1 (6 bases). CDR1 and CDR2 (germline): SGHRS, YFSETQ. V was pared by 1 base and J by 8 bases, with 12 bases between. CDR3 length equals 13 residues.